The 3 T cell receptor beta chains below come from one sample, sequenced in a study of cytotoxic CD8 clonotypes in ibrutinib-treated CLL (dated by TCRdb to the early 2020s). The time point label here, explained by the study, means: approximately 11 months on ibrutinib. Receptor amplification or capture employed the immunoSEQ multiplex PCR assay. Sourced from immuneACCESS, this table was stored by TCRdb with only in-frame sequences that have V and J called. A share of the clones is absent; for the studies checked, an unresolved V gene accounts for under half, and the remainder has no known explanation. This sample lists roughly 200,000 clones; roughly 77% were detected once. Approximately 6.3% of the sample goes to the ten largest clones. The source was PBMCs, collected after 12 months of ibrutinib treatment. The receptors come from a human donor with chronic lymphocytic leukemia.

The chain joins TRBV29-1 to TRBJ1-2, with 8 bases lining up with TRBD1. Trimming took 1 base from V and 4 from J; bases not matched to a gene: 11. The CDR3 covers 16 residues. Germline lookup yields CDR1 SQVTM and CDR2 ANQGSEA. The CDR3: CSVEGDRGRGGYGYTF. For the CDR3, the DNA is TGCAGCGTTGAAGGTGACAGGGGAAGAGGGGGCTATGGCTACACCTTC.

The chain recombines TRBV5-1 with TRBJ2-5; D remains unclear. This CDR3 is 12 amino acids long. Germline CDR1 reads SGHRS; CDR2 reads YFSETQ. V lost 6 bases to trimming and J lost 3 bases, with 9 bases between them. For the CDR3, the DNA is TGCGCCAGCACCACGGTAAAAGAGACCCAGTACTTC. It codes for CASTTVKETQYF.

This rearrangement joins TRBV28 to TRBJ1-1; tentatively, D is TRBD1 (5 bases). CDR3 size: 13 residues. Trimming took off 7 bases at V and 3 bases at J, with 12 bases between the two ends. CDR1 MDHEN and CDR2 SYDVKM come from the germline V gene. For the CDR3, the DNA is TGTGCCAGCATTCAGGGAGGGGACACTGAAGCTTTCTTT. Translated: CASIQGGDTEAFF.